One and the same sample provided the 21 T cell receptor beta chains below, sequenced in a study of Ad26.COV2.S vaccination and SARS-CoV-2 variants. Produced via immunoSEQ multiplex PCR; TCRdb's table is partial and in-frame only. This table has about 350,000 clones, about 89% appearing once. Sample treatment: around 19 received Ad26.COV2.S at low or high dose, single or two shots; several received placebo; per-sample allocation not given. The study sampled participants on day 63 after the first vaccine or placebo injection. This material consisted of peripheral blood, taken in a trial of Ad26.COV2.S vaccine versus placebo. Every receptor here comes from a person between 18 and 60 years old who received the Ad26.COV2.S COVID-19 vaccine or a placebo.

This clone was picked up one time. This rearrangement joins TRBV3-1 (or the pseudogene TRBV3-2) to TRBJ2-2; D unresolved. Germline V gene sequence: CDR1 LGHDT, CDR2 YNNKEL (reference sequence). This CDR3 region has 15 residues. The V end lost 4 bases, the J end lost 4 bases, and 13 bases lay between the germline ends. CDR3 sequence: CASSRKLTTTGELFF. CDR3 coding DNA: TGTGCCAGCAGCCGAAAACTGACGACCACCGGGGAGCTGTTTTTT.

V and J are TRBV2 and TRBJ2-3; the D is unclear. Germline-derived CDR1 and CDR2 are SNHLY and FYNNEI. Between the trimmed V and J ends, which lost 6 bases and 0 bases, there was a span of 10 bases. The CDR3 consists of 14 residues. CDR3 residues: CASRMVASTDTQYF. The CDR3 nucleotides read TGTGCCAGCAGAATGGTGGCTAGCACAGATACGCAGTATTTT.

The V gene is TRBV6-6, the J gene TRBJ1-1; tentatively, D is TRBD1 (5 bases). The V and J ends lost 4 bases and 4 bases respectively, with 16 bases between them. Germline lookup yields CDR1 MNHNY and CDR2 SVGAGI (reference sequence). CDR3 length equals 15 residues. The CDR3 region is CASSSPEGGGTEAFF. CDR3 DNA: TGTGCCAGCAGTTCCCCCGAGGGCGGGGGCACTGAAGCTTTCTTT.

The CDR3 DNA follows: TGTGCCAGCTCACAATCCCGGGACAGGGACGCTTTCTTT. It specifies CASSQSRDRDAFF. The V gene is TRBV18, the J gene TRBJ1-1; 9 bases agree with TRBD1. The CDR3 consists of 13 residues. CDR1 and CDR2 (germline): KGHSH, LQKENI. With V trimmed by 4 bases and J by 11 bases, 8 bases remained unmatched.

This chain uses TRBV5-1 with TRBJ1-2; TRBD1 aligns across 7 bases. Germline CDR1 reads SGHRS; CDR2 reads YFSETQ. This CDR3 has 13 amino acids. With 0 bases clipped from V and 10 bases from J, the junction kept 6 bases outside the gene matches. This CDR3 is CASSLGQGDYYTF. CDR3 nucleotides: TGCGCCAGCAGCTTGGGACAGGGCGACTACTACACCTTC.

The gene calls are TRBV7-6 and TRBJ1-4; 8 positions agree with TRBD1. This CDR3 contains 15 residues. Germline values: CDR1 SGHVS, CDR2 FNYEAQ. The V and J ends lost 0 bases and 10 bases, in that order; junction bases with no gene match: 7. CDR3 amino acids: CASSLAQGVGVKLFF. CDR3 DNA: TGTGCCAGCAGCTTAGCACAGGGGGTTGGGGTAAAACTGTTTTTT.

The CDR3 nucleotides read TGTGCCAGCAGCCACGGGACAGGGACTTACTACGAGCAGTACTTC. This translates into CASSHGTGTYYEQYF. This sequence joins TRBV3-1 (or the pseudogene TRBV3-2) and TRBJ2-7; 9 bases are a match to TRBD1. Germline-derived CDR1 and CDR2 are LGHDT and YNNKEL (reference sequence). The V segment lost 3 bases and the J segment 3 bases; nucleotides outside the gene matches: 6. The CDR3 contains 15 residues.

V and J are TRBV7-3 and TRBJ2-3; the D gene is possibly TRBD2 (6 bases). Looked up from germline, CDR1 is SGHTA and CDR2 is FQGTGA. The V gene lost 4 bases and the J gene lost 2 bases, with 10 bases spanning the gap. This CDR3 contains 14 residues. CDR3 DNA sequence: TGTGCCAGCAGCTCTCGGGGGACCACAGATACGCAGTATTTT. This encodes CASSSRGTTDTQYF.

The chain couples TRBV27 to TRBJ2-1; 8 bases line up with TRBD1. Germline V lookup: CDR1 MNHEY, CDR2 SMNVEV (reference sequence). The V gene end was trimmed by 4 bases and the J gene end by 9 bases; junction bases not matched to a gene: 8. CDR3 length: 14 amino acids. For the CDR3, the DNA is TGTGCCAGCAGTTCCGGACAGGGTAACACTGAGCAGTTCTTC. Residues: CASSSGQGNTEQFF.

The chain carries TRBV30 and TRBJ2-1; TRBD1 is a possible D gene (5 bases). The CDR3 is 12 amino acids. The V gene's germline CDR1 is GTSNPN and CDR2 SVGIG (reference sequence). V dropped 1 base and J dropped 5 bases, with 6 bases sitting between them. The CDR3 DNA reads as TGTGCCTGGAGTGCAGGGCACAATGAGCAGTTCTTC. Translation gives CAWSAGHNEQFF.

Concerning this clone: Other DNA sequences of this sample code for an identical CDR3. The chain is built from TRBV27 and TRBJ2-1; tentatively, D is TRBD1 or TRBD2 (5 bases each). Trimming took 2 bases from V and 5 from J, leaving 10 bases between them. This CDR3 region has 14 residues. CDR1 is MNHEY, CDR2 SMNVEV, per germline (reference sequence). The DNA of the CDR3 is TGTGCCAGCAGTTTAGGGACGGAGAACAATGAGCAGTTCTTC. This encodes CASSLGTENNEQFF.

CDR3 coding DNA: TGTGCCAGCAGTGAATGGGTACAAGAGACCCAGTACTTC. It codes for CASSEWVQETQYF. V usage is TRBV2 and J usage is TRBJ2-5; D ambiguous. The V end was cut by 2 bases, the J end by 2 bases, with 6 bases between. Germline CDR1 reads SNHLY; CDR2 reads FYNNEI. The CDR3 spans 13 residues.

The chain is built from TRBV30 and TRBJ1-6; possibly TRBD1 for D (5 bases). Germline V gives CDR1 GTSNPN, CDR2 SVGIG (reference sequence). V dropped 2 bases and J dropped 6 bases, with 14 bases sitting between them. The CDR3 runs to 15 residues. CDR3 protein: CAWSPGGHFNSPLHF. CDR3 DNA sequence: TGTGCCTGGAGTCCCGGAGGACACTTTAATTCACCCCTCCACTTT.

The V call is TRBV27, the J call TRBJ1-2; TRBD1 aligns across 9 bases. Germline loops: CDR1 MNHEY, CDR2 SMNVEV (reference sequence). The CDR3 covers 13 residues. The ends lost 6 bases at V and 8 bases at J; junction bases unmatched: 7. The CDR3 sequence is CASRTGTGLGYTF. The DNA of the CDR3 is TGTGCCAGCAGAACCGGGACAGGGCTAGGCTACACCTTC.

This sequence joins TRBV27 and TRBJ1-5; 11 bases fit TRBD1. Per the germline V gene, CDR1 is MNHEY and CDR2 is SMNVEV (reference sequence). This CDR3 comprises 15 residues. The ends lost 5 bases at V and 7 bases at J; junction bases unmatched: 7. CDR3 amino acids: CASSLKGQGGQPQHF. CDR3 in DNA: TGTGCCAGCAGTCTTAAGGGACAGGGGGGACAGCCCCAGCATTTT.

Concerning this clone: Other DNA sequences in this sample translate to the same CDR3. This chain joins TRBV5-4 and TRBJ1-1; possible D gene TRBD1, 5 bases. This CDR3 has 13 amino acids. V was shortened by 0 bases and J by 4 bases, with 7 bases between the two germline ends. Germline values: CDR1 SGHNT, CDR2 YYREEE (reference sequence). This chain's CDR3 is CASSLAGITEAFF. DNA of the CDR3: TGTGCCAGCAGCTTGGCAGGGATCACTGAAGCTTTCTTT.

V gene TRBV19 combines with J gene TRBJ2-3, with D possibly called TRBD1 or TRBD2 (7 bases each). Trimming left V 5 bases short and J 8 bases short, with 14 bases between. The CDR3 extends over 13 amino acids. Germline lookup yields CDR1 LNHDA and CDR2 SQIVND (reference sequence). The CDR3 DNA reads as TGTGCCAGTAGTCAGGGGGGGCCCAGTACGCAGTATTTT. Amino acids: CASSQGGPSTQYF.

The chain employs TRBV18 and TRBJ1-5; D is undetermined. The V gene's germline CDR1 is KGHSH and CDR2 LQKENI. The CDR3 is 12 amino acids. Trimming took 6 bases from V and 4 from J, leaving 7 bases between them. Written as DNA, the CDR3 is TGTGCCAGCTCGATTACGAATCAGCCCCAGCATTTT. It encodes CASSITNQPQHF.

The chain couples TRBV4-1 to TRBJ1-3; D is undetermined. The germline V gene has CDR1 MGHRA and CDR2 YSYEKL. The CDR3 covers 15 residues. V was clipped by 0 bases and J by 0 bases, with 6 bases between them. CDR3 nucleotides: TGCGCCAGCAGCCAAGATTTCATCTCTGGAAACACCATATATTTT. Translation gives CASSQDFISGNTIYF.

This clone was found once. The genes are TRBV4-2 and TRBJ1-1; D might be TRBD1 (5 bases). This CDR3 region has 17 residues. V was shortened by 0 bases and J by 1 base, with 15 bases between the two germline ends. Germline V gene lookup returns CDR1 LGHNA and CDR2 YNFKEQ. The CDR3 bases are TGTGCCAGCAGCCAAGAAAGGGGCCCCCATGAGAACACTGAAGCTTTCTTT. This sequence encodes CASSQERGPHENTEAFF.

This clone was picked up a small number of times. V gene TRBV2 combines with J gene TRBJ2-7; 7 bases agree with TRBD1. CDR3 length equals 16 residues. Germline CDR1 and CDR2: SNHLY and FYNNEI. Losses at the gene ends were 7 bases for V and 2 bases for J; bases not matched to a gene: 14. The CDR3, as DNA: TGTGCCAGCATGCGGTTCGGGGACAGTCCAACCTACGAGCAGTACTTC. The encoded protein is CASMRFGDSPTYEQYF.